This TCR beta chain was identified during a study of post-analysis software for immune sequencing data. Regarding the study as a whole: With F measure, samples from one preparation batch clustered together strongly. Multiple sclerosis was associated with a significant reduction in normalized Chao1 diversity relative to controls. TRBV5-6, TRBV5-1 and TRBV20-1 belonged to a set of roughly five TRBV segments that were more frequent in patients than controls.

This CDR3 spans 15 amino acids. V dropped 2 bases and J dropped 3; count of bases not matched to a gene: 3. CDR1 is SGHTA, CDR2 FQGNSA, per germline. Unique molecular identifiers were carried by the TCR beta cDNA libraries. Starting from about 0.98 to 11 million T cells, the study yielded approximately 460,000 cDNA molecules. In TCRdb, the PCR reads were re-called with MiXCR into one record per CDR3 protein. The profile covers hundreds of thousands of distinct CDR3 sequences, with 25% to 30% appearing a single time and around 0.56% taken by the ten largest. This clonotype showed up just a few times. The antigen remains undetermined.

Sequenced material: blood. V is TRBV7-2 and J is TRBJ1-5; 8 bases are shared with TRBD1. The sequence was obtained from a girl under 18 with multiple sclerosis. The CDR3 loop is CASSLRTGTNQPQHF. CDR3 nucleotides: TGTGCCAGCAGCTTACGGACAGGGACCAATCAGCCCCAGCATTTT.